The present T cell receptor beta chain was sequenced within a study of blood T cell repertoires in COVID-19. On the study more broadly: Whether acute or convalescent, the COVID-19 samples came from the United States, Italy and Spain.

Per germline, CDR1 SGHKS and CDR2 YYEKEE (reference sequence). There are 16 residues in the CDR3. Trimming cost V 3 bases and J 2 bases; bases outside gene matches: 6. Per the authors' pipeline: The authors estimated nucleated cell counts from reference gene primer amplification. Only in-frame clones appear in the TCRdb table, and some are missing; sequencing was by immunoSEQ multiplex PCR. Clone size and the V and J calls come from that table; the DNA yielded D and trimming. The sample shows some 210,000 clones, just under 85% of them seen only once. The clonotype originates from a woman aged 70-85 years with active or convalescent COVID-19. The J gene is TRBJ2-1, the V gene TRBV5-5; TRBD2 agrees at 9 bases. Sequencing was done on a sample of peripheral blood. The CDR3 nucleotides read TGTGCCAGCAGCTCTCTAGCGGGAAACCCCTACAATGAGCAGTTCTTC. Translating gives CASSSLAGNPYNEQFF.